Below are 16 T cell receptor beta chains sequenced from a single sample in a study of T cell responses to AZD1222 COVID-19 vaccine. Profiled with immunoSEQ multiplex PCR; TCRdb holds only in-frame clones, not every one. The sample lists approximately 120,000 clones, approximately 93% seen once, with 3.1% in the top ten. The material sequenced was peripheral blood, taken on day 0 of AZD1222 vaccination. The receptors here all came from an adult in good health.

This rearrangement joins TRBV9 to TRBJ2-5; TRBD1 or TRBD2 may be the D gene (6 bases each). Deletions cut 4 bases from V and 5 bases from J, with 21 bases between. Germline CDR1 SGDLS, CDR2 YYNGEE. This CDR3 has 16 residues. This CDR3 is CASSLRGRGPGETQYF. The CDR3 DNA is TGTGCCAGCAGCCTGAGAGGTCGGGGGCCCGGGGAGACCCAGTACTTC.

This sequence joins TRBV16 and TRBJ1-1, with 12 bases fitting TRBD1. CDR1 is KGHSY, CDR2 FQNENV, per germline. V dropped 4 bases and J dropped 3; count of bases not matched to a gene: 9. The CDR3 spans 17 residues. CDR3 region: CASSPTGQGAEDTEAFF. For the CDR3, the DNA is TGTGCCAGCAGCCCAACGGGACAGGGGGCTGAGGACACTGAAGCTTTCTTT.

The chain couples TRBV14 to TRBJ2-2, with 12 bases aligning to TRBD2. CDR3 size: 18 residues. The germline V gene has CDR1 SGHDN and CDR2 FVKESK. V shed 1 base and J 3 bases; nucleotides not matched to a gene: 6. CDR3 DNA sequence: TGTGCCAGCAGCCAAGGCGCCACTAGCGGGAGGTACACCGGGGAGCTGTTTTTT. Translation gives CASSQGATSGRYTGELFF.

This clone was detected once. The chain joins TRBV21-1 to TRBJ1-2; TRBD1, as called in the table, went unchecked against the DNA. TRBV21-1 is an annotated pseudogene. This CDR3 is built from 13 residues. The CDR3 here is CASRPTSNYGYTF. The CDR3 DNA reads as TGTGCCAGCAGGCCGACAAGTAACTATGGCTACACCTTC.

This clone was observed once. The V gene is TRBV7-9, the J gene TRBJ1-2; the D gene is possibly TRBD1 (5 bases). This CDR3 comprises 16 residues. Germline V gives CDR1 SEHNR, CDR2 FQNEAQ (reference sequence). Deletions cut 5 bases from V and 7 bases from J, with 23 bases between. CDR3 region: CASSPRVGESFLGYTF. CDR3 in DNA: TGTGCCAGCAGCCCTAGAGTGGGGGAGTCATTCCTTGGCTACACCTTC.

This chain joins TRBV3-1 (or the pseudogene TRBV3-2) and TRBJ2-3; D is unresolved. Per germline, CDR1 LGHDT and CDR2 YNNKEL (reference sequence). V was pared by 7 bases and J by 6 bases, with 14 bases between. The length of the CDR3 is 13 residues. Here the CDR3 DNA reads TGTGCCAGCACCCGAACCGGACGCGATACGCAGTATTTT. It translates to CASTRTGRDTQYF.

The rearrangement joins TRBV28 to TRBJ1-5, with TRBD1 as a possible D gene (6 bases). The CDR3 is 16 residues long. CDR1 is MDHEN, CDR2 SYDVKM, per germline. Trimming pared 4 bases from V and 1 base from J, leaving 14 bases between. CDR3 residues: CASSSRGGYSNQPQHF. CDR3 nucleotide sequence: TGTGCCAGCAGTTCAAGGGGGGGGTACAGCAATCAGCCCCAGCATTTT.

The rearrangement joins TRBV9 to TRBJ1-2; tentative D call: TRBD1 (6 bases). Germline V gives CDR1 SGDLS, CDR2 YYNGEE. CDR3 length: 15 residues. With 4 bases removed from V and 3 bases from J, the gap between germline ends came to 16 bases. In DNA form, the CDR3 reads TGTGCCAGCAGCAAACGGACAGCTGGAGACTATGGCTACACCTTC. It is translated as CASSKRTAGDYGYTF.

The chain recombines TRBV5-1 with TRBJ2-1; TRBD2 matches at 10 bases. V dropped 0 bases and J dropped 6; count of bases not matched to a gene: 3. The CDR3 is made up of 15 amino acids. Germline V gene lookup returns CDR1 SGHRS and CDR2 YFSETQ. The chain's CDR3 is CASSLVAGGLNEQFF. CDR3 in DNA: TGCGCCAGCAGCTTGGTAGCGGGAGGTCTCAATGAGCAGTTCTTC.

The chain uses TRBV29-1 and TRBJ1-5; 9 bases match TRBD1. Germline V lookup: CDR1 SQVTM, CDR2 ANQGSEA. With 7 bases clipped from V and 5 bases from J, the junction kept 18 bases outside the gene matches. This CDR3 spans 17 amino acids. The CDR3 protein is CSEEGQGVGERHQPQHF. The CDR3, as DNA: TGCAGCGAGGAGGGACAGGGTGTCGGGGAAAGGCATCAGCCCCAGCATTTT.

This chain uses TRBV6-6 with TRBJ1-5; D uncertain. The CDR3 contains 13 residues. CDR1 is MNHNY and CDR2 is SVGAGI in the germline V gene (reference sequence). V was pared by 3 bases and J by 5 bases, with 8 bases between. CDR3 residues: CASSYRLDQPQHF. The CDR3 region has the DNA TGTGCCAGCAGTTATAGATTGGATCAGCCCCAGCATTTT.

This clone occurred once. The rearrangement joins TRBV28 to TRBJ1-2; 8 bases agree with TRBD1. The CDR3 loop spans 13 amino acids. Per the germline V gene, CDR1 is MDHEN and CDR2 is SYDVKM. V shed 5 bases and J 5 bases; nucleotides not matched to a gene: 4. CDR3 region: CASSGDRLYGYTF. The CDR3, as DNA: TGTGCCAGCAGTGGGGACAGGTTGTATGGCTACACCTTC.

The chain has TRBV20-1 and TRBJ2-1; D possibly uses TRBD1 or TRBD2 (5 bases each). Germline CDR1 DFQATT, CDR2 SNEGSKA (reference sequence). Trimming stripped 3 bases from V and 8 bases from J, with 8 bases between. The CDR3 loop spans 11 amino acids. The DNA for the CDR3 is TGCAGTGCTAGTCTGGGGGATGAGCAGTTCTTC. Translation: CSASLGDEQFF.

The chain recombines TRBV20-1 with TRBJ2-7; possible D gene TRBD1, 6 bases. V lost 3 bases, J lost 2 bases, and 14 bases lay in between. This CDR3 spans 14 amino acids. Germline CDR1 reads DFQATT; CDR2 reads SNEGSKA (reference sequence). The CDR3 protein is CSASTGWEPYEQYF. CDR3 DNA: TGCAGTGCTAGTACAGGGTGGGAACCCTACGAGCAGTACTTC.

The sample holds one count of this clone. CDR3: CASSYDRGKLFF. Written as DNA, the CDR3 is TGTGCCAGCAGTTATGATCGCGGAAAACTGTTTTTT. This chain connects TRBV6-2 or TRBV6-3 to TRBJ1-4; the D is unclear. The CDR3 is made up of 12 amino acids. Per the germline V gene, CDR1 is MNHEY and CDR2 is SVGEGT. Between the trimmed V and J ends, which lost 3 bases and 10 bases, there was a span of 9 bases.

This clone is a singleton in its sample. The V and J genes are TRBV6-1 and TRBJ2-4, with TRBD2 matching 12 bases. The CDR3 is 12 amino acids. Germline CDR1 and CDR2: MNHNS and SASEGT. The ends lost 5 bases at V and 12 bases at J; junction bases unmatched: 2. CDR3 nucleotides: TGTGCCAGCAGTCAGACTAGCGGGAGTCAGTACTTC. Protein product: CASSQTSGSQYF.